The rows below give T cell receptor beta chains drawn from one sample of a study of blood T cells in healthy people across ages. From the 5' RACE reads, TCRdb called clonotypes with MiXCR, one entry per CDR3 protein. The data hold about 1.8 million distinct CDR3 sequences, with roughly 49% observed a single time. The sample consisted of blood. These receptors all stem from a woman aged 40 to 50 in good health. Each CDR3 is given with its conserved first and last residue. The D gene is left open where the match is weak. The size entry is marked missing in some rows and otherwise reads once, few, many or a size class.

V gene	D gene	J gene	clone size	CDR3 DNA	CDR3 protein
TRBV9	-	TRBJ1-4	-	TGTGCCAGCAGCGTAGCCATATCTGAAAAACTGTTTTTT	CASSVAISEKLFF
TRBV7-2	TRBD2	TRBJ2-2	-	TGTGCCAGCAGCTCCCGCGAGACTAGCGGGGGGATTAACACCGGGGAGCTGTTTTTT	CASSSRETSGGINTGELFF
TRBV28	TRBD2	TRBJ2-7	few	TGTGCCAGCATGATTAGCGGGGCCTACGAGCAGTACTTC	CASMISGAYEQYF
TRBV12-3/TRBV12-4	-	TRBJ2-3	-	TGTGCCAGCTCGTCGGGGGACCTTCGCACAGATACGCAGTATTTT	CASSSGDLRTDTQYF
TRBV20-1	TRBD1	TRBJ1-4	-	TGCAGTGCTTACTCCGGGACAGGGGAGGAAAAACTGTTTTTT	CSAYSGTGEEKLFF
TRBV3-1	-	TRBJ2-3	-	TGTGCCAGCAGCCAATATGGGACTAGCACAGATACGCAGTATTTT	CASSQYGTSTDTQYF
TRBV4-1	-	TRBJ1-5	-	TGTGCCAGCAGCCAAGAATTATGGAAAGTGGGCAGGGTCAATAGCAATCAGCCCCAGCATTTT	CASSQELWKVGRVNSNQPQHF
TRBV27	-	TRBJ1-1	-	TGTGCCAGCACCCCTCCGGGGGCGACTGAAGCTTTCTTT	CASTPPGATEAFF
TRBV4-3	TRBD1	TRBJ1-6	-	TGCGCCAGCAGCCCAGCGGGACAGGGAGAATCACCCCTCCACTTT	CASSPAGQGESPLHF
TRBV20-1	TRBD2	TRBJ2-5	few	TGCAGTGCTACTAGCGGGATGAAAGAAGAGACCCAGTACTTC	CSATSGMKEETQYF
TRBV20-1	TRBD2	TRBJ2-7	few	TGCAGTGCTAGGGGACTAGCGGGGGCCTACGAGCAGTACTTC	CSARGLAGAYEQYF
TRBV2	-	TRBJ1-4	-	TGTGCCAGCAGTGAAGCTTATGGAGGAGATGAAAAACTGTTTTTT	CASSEAYGGDEKLFF
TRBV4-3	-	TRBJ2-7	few	TGCGCCAGCAGCCAGTTTGGAGGGGGCTGGGACGAGCAGTACTTC	CASSQFGGGWDEQYF
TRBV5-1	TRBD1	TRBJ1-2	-	TGCGCCAGCAGCTTCCAGGGACAGGGATACGGCTACACCTTC	CASSFQGQGYGYTF
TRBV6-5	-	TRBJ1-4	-	TGTGCCAGCAGTTGGGATGAAGAGGCAACTAATGAAAAACTGTTTTTT	CASSWDEEATNEKLFF
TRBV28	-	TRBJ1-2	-	TGTGCCAGCAGTTTAGTTTTGCGCCCTGAGGGCTACACCTTC	CASSLVLRPEGYTF
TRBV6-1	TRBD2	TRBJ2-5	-	TGTGCCAGCAGTCATTTAAGCGGGGGCCTTACGTGGGAGACCCAGTACTTC	CASSHLSGGLTWETQYF
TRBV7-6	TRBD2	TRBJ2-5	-	TGTGCCAGCAGCTTAGTTACGGGGGGGCAGACCCAGTACTTC	CASSLVTGGQTQYF
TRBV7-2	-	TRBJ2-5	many	TGTGCCAGCATCCTAGGGGGGACTTACCCCCAAGAGACCCAGTACTTC	CASILGGTYPQETQYF
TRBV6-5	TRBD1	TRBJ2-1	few	TGTGCCAGCAGCCGACAGGGGGGACTTGGGTACAATGAGCAGTTCTTC	CASSRQGGLGYNEQFF
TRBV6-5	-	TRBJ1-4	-	TGTGCCAGTCAAAAAGTTGGGGAAAAACTGTTTTTT	CASQKVGEKLFF
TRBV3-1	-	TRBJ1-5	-	TGTGCCAGCAGCCATAATAGCAATCAGCCCCAGCATTTT	CASSHNSNQPQHF
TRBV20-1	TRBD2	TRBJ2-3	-	TGCAGTGCTAGCCTAGCGGGGGGGAATACGCAGTATTTT	CSASLAGGNTQYF
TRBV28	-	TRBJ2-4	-	TGTGCCAGCAGTTTCGCCTATCAGGGGGCCAAAAACATTCAGTACTTC	CASSFAYQGAKNIQYF